This record covers a single T cell receptor beta chain. Its antigen is still unknown. Qualities for individual bases were not recorded, and no much larger clone is one base off. The data are from a study of blood T cells in healthy people across ages (dated by TCRdb to between 2015 and 2017). In terms of the full investigation: In model experiments, template switching captured roughly one uniquely barcoded TCR beta cDNA molecule for every two T cells. The study measured age-related changes in TCR beta repertoire diversity using deep sequencing normalized with unique cDNA molecular identifiers. Four age groups were formed from the donors: young (average 16 years), middle-aged (around 41), aged (62) and long-lived (more than 75). To avoid experimental bias, donors of different ages were distributed randomly across sequencing lanes. For two donors (one aged 18 to 29 and one aged 80 or older), the study analyzed two additional independent replicas of 1 million unique cDNA reads from the same blood draw. General findings and caveats noted by the study authors: As age increased, observed TCR beta diversity per million T cells dropped in a roughly linear way, and a significant reduction was already evident by age 40. Conclusive comparison of naive and antigen-experienced compartments was prevented by the profiling of bulk unsorted PBMCs. There was a strong correlation between observed TCR beta diversity and the percentage of naive T cells measured by flow cytometry. Because donor CMV infection status was unknown, age-related changes in expanded clonotypes were potentially confounded. Estimates of total diversity based on one million sequenced T cells were regarded as lower bounds and as underestimates. The long-lived group showed more naive CD4+ T cells, fewer expanded clones and increased TCR diversity than the aged group, suggesting age selection.

The CDR3, from cysteine to phenylalanine, totals 14 residues. The only DNA kept is the CDR3, 42 bases in frame from the first base. Ends trimmed: V by 6 bases, J by 2 bases; bases unmatched to a gene: 5. The library came from 5' RACE. The sample was run on an Illumina HiSeq 2500. A second PCR of 7 to 11 cycles was performed with a sample-barcoded 5' primer and a J-beta primer mix. A unique molecular identifier was introduced onto each TCR beta cDNA molecule by a template-switch 5' adaptor carrying 12 random nucleotides. At least 2.5 million CDR3-containing paired-end reads were obtained from each sample. The Mint cDNA synthesis kit, primed by a TRBC-specific oligonucleotide, was used to synthesize first-strand cDNA from all RNA. Following uracil-DNA glycosylase treatment, a first 18-cycle PCR with universal primers M1SS and BC2_uni_R was performed on all cDNA. The paper's data handling went like this. For normalization, 1 million high-quality reads were randomly selected from each sample, with every read carrying a distinct molecular identifier. Instead of being binned into consensus sequences, reads that shared molecular identifiers were thrown out. MiTCR, with a Q25 quality threshold and the strictest error-elimination algorithm, was used for CDR3 identification, clonotype clustering and error correction. A nonparametric unseen species model with Euler transformation was used to estimate lower-bound total TCR beta diversity. TCRdb redid the processing of the public reads, applying fastp at Q25 and MiXCR, and retained in-frame beta chains. Identical CDR3 protein sequences are pooled into one entry, listed with their most common genes and DNA. TCRdb's processing, not the study's, gives the V and J calls here. The sample has roughly 800,000 distinct CDR3 sequences on record, roughly 60% of them singletons. The ten biggest clones cover approximately 20% of the sample.

Systemically healthy Caucasian individuals from Russia, about 38 in total and aged roughly 6 to 95 years, were included as donors. Each donor gave 9 to 10 milliliters of peripheral blood, collected into EDTA-treated Vacutainer tubes. PBMCs were isolated by Ficoll-Paque density-gradient centrifugation, with at least 6 million obtained per sample. Trizol reagent was used to extract total RNA from the PBMCs, yielding at least 5.5 micrograms per sample. Naive CD45RAhigh/CD27high T cell percentages were measured by flow cytometry on a PBMC aliquot from every donor. The sample taken for sequencing was blood. The TCR originated in a man aged 25 to 40 in good health. The chain joins TRBV12-3 or TRBV12-4 to TRBJ2-7; TRBD1 lines up with 9 middle nucleotides. The nucleotides are TGTGCCAGCAGCCGGGGGACAGGGACCTACGAGCAGTACTTC. It specifies CASSRGTGTYEQYF.